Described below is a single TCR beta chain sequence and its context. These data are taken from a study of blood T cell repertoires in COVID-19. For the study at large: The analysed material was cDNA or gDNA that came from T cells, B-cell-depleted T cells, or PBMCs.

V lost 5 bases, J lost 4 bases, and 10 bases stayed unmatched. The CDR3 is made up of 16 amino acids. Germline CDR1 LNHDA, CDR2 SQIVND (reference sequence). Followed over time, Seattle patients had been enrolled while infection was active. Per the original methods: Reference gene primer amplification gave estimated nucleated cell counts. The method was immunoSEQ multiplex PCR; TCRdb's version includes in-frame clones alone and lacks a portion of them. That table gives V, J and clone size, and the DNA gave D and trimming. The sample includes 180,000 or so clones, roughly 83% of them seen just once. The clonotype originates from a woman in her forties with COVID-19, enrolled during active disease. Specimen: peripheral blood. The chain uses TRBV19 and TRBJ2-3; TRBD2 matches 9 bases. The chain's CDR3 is CASSFGLAIDSDTQYF. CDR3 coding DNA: TGTGCCAGTAGTTTTGGACTAGCGATCGATTCAGATACGCAGTATTTT.